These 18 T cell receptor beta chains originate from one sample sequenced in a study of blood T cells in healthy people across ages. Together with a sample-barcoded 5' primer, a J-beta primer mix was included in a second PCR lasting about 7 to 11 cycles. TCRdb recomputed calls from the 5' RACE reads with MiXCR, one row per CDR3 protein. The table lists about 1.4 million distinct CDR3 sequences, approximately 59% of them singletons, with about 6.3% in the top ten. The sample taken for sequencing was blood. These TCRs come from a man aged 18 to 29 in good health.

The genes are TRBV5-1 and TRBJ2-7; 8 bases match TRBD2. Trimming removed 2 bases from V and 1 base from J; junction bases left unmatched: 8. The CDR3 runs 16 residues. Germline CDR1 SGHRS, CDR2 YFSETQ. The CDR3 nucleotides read TGCGCCAGCAGCTTCCGAGGTACTAGCGGTTCCTACGAGCAGTACTTC. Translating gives CASSFRGTSGSYEQYF.

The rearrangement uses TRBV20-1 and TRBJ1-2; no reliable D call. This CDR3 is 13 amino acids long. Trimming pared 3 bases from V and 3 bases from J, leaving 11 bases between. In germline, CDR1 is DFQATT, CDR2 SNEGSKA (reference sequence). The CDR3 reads CSASRAEDYGYTF. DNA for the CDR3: TGCAGTGCTAGCCGGGCGGAGGACTATGGCTACACCTTC.

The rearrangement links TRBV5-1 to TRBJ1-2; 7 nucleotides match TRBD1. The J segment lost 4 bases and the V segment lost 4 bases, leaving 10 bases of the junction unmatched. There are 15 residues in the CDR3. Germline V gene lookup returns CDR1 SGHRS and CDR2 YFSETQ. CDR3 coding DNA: TGCGCCAGCAGCGGAACAGGGGCTCCTCCCTATGGCTACACCTTC. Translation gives CASSGTGAPPYGYTF.

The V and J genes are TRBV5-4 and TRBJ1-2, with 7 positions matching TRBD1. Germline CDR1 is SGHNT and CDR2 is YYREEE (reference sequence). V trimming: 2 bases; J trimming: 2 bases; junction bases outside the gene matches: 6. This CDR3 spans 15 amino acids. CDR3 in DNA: TGTGCCAGCAGCTTACTACAGGGGTCGAACTATGGCTACACCTTC. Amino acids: CASSLLQGSNYGYTF.

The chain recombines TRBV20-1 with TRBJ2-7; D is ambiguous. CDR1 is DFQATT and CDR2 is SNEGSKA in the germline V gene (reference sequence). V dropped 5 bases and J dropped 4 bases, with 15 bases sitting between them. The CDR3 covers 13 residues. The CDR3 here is CSALRTANYEQYF. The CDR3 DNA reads TGCAGTGCTTTACGGACCGCCAATTACGAGCAGTACTTC.

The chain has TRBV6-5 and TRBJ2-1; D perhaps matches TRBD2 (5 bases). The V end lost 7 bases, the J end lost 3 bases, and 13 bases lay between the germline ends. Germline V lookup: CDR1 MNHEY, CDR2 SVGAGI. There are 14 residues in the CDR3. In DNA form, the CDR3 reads TGTGCCAGCATACACGGACTCCGCTACAATGAGCAGTTCTTC. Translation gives CASIHGLRYNEQFF.

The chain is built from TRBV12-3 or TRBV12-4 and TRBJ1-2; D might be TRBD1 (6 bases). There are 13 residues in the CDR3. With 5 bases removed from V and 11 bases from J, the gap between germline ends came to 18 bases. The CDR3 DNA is TGTGCCAGCAGTAATACAGGGATAAGTTATTACACCTTC. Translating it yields CASSNTGISYYTF.

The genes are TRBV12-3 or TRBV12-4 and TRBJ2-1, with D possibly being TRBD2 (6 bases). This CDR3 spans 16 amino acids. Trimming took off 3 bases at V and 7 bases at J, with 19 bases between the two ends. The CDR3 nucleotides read TGTGCCAGCAGTTTTCGCGGGACTCCTCTCGCGAATGAGCAGTTCTTC. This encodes CASSFRGTPLANEQFF.

The CDR3 protein is CASNQRGGDDEQYF. CDR3 coding DNA: TGTGCCAGCAACCAAAGGGGGGGAGACGATGAGCAGTACTTC. This rearrangement joins TRBV28 to TRBJ2-7; D is perhaps TRBD2 (7 bases). V was cut by 7 bases and J by 7 bases, with 20 bases left in between. The CDR3 loop spans 14 amino acids. Germline CDR1 reads MDHEN; CDR2 reads SYDVKM.

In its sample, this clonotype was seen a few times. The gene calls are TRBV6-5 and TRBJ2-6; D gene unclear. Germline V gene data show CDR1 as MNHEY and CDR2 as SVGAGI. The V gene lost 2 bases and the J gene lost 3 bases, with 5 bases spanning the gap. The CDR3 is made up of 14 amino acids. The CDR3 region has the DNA TGTGCCAGCAGTTACAGAAATGGGGCCAACGTCCTGACTTTC. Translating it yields CASSYRNGANVLTF.

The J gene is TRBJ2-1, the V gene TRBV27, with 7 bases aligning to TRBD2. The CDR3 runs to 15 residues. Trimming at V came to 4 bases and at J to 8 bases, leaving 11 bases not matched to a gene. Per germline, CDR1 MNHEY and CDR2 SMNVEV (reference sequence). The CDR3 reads CASSWDYRLVYEQFF. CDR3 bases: TGTGCCAGCAGTTGGGACTATAGGTTGGTCTATGAGCAGTTCTTC.

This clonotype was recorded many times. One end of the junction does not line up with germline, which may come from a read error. The CDR3 spells CASSLGGQGTDTQYF. CDR3 nucleotides: TGTGCCAGCAGCTTGGGAGGACAGGGCACAGATACGCAGTATTTT. The chain combines TRBV5-1 with TRBJ2-3; D is possibly TRBD1 (7 bases). Looked up from germline, CDR1 is SGHRS and CDR2 is YFSETQ. The CDR3 is 15 residues long.

The CDR3 region is CATSETEDATQYF. Here the CDR3 DNA reads TGTGCCACCAGTGAAACGGAGGACGCAACACAGTACTTC. V usage is TRBV24-1 and J usage is TRBJ2-4; D possibly corresponds to TRBD2 (5 bases). The CDR3 spans 13 residues. Germline V gene lookup returns CDR1 KGHDR and CDR2 SFDVKD. V was trimmed by 4 bases and J by 13 bases, leaving 16 bases between them.

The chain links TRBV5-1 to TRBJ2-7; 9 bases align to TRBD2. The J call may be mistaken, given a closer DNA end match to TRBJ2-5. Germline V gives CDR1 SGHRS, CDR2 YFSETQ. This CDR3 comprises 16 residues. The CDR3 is CASSLTTSGKGETQYF. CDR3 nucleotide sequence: TGCGCCAGCAGCTTGACGACTAGCGGCAAGGGAGAGACCCAGTACTTC.

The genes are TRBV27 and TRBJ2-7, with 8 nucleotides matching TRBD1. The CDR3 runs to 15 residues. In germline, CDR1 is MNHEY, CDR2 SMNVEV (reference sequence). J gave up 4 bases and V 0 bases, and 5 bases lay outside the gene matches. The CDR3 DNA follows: TGTGCCAGCAGTTTATCGAGAGGACAGGGTTACGAGCAGTACTTC. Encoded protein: CASSLSRGQGYEQYF.

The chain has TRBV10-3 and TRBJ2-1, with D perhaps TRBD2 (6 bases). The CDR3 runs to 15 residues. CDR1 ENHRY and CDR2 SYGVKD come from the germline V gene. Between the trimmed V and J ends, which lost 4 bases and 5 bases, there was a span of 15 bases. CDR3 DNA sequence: TGTGCCATCAGTGTTAGCGGTGGGACCAACAATGAGCAGTTCTTC. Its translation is CAISVSGGTNNEQFF.

The CDR3 sequence is CAIRPGRGNEKLFF. CDR3 bases: TGTGCCATCAGACCGGGACGGGGTAATGAAAAACTGTTTTTT. The genes are TRBV10-3 and TRBJ1-4; the D gene is possibly TRBD1 (5 bases). The germline gives CDR1 ENHRY, CDR2 SYGVKD. V was cut by 6 bases and J by 4 bases, with 12 bases left in between. The CDR3 is 14 amino acids.

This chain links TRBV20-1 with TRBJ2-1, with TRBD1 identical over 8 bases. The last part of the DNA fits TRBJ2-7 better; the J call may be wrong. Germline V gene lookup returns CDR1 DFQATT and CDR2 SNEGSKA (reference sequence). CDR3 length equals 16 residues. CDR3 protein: CSAQPTGTGYTYEQYF. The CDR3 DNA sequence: TGCAGTGCCCAACCAACCGGGACAGGTTACACCTACGAGCAGTACTTC.